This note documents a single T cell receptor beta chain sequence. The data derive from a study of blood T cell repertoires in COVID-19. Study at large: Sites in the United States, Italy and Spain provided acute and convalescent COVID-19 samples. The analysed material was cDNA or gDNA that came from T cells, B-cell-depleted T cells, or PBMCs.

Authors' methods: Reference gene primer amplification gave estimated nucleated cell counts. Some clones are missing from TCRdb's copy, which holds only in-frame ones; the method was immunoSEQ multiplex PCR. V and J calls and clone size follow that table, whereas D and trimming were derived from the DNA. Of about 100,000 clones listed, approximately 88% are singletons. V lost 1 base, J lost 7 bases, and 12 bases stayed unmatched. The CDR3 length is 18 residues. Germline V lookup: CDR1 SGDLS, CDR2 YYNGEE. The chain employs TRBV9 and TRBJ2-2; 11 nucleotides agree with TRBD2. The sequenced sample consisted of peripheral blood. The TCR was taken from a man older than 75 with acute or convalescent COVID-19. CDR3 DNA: TGTGCCAGCAGCGTACATATTAGCGGGAGGGCCTCGGGCGGGGAGCTGTTTTTT. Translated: CASSVHISGRASGGELFF.